The following is a T cell receptor (beta chain) sequence with its context. The antigen it recognizes is unknown. There are no base qualities to consult, and no much larger clone falls within one base. Trimming removed 5 bases from V and 4 bases from J, leaving 11 bases between the germline ends. The CDR3 starts with the cysteine, ends with the phenylalanine, and has 13 residues. Left in the record is the CDR3 DNA by itself, 39 bases read in frame from the first base. As encoded in the germline V gene (reference sequence), CDR1 is LNHDA while CDR2 is SQIVND. Patients with autoimmune disease history or receiving systemic immunosuppression were excluded from the trial. Peripheral blood for TCR sequencing was collected from all dose cohorts at baseline, on cycle 4 day 1, and on cycle 7 day 1. Samples came from an open-label, multicenter, first-in-human phase I dose-escalation trial of ivuxolimab. Adults with locally advanced or metastatic melanoma, renal cell, hepatocellular, or head and neck squamous cell carcinoma were enrolled in the trial. CD4+ and CD8+ T cells were sorted separately from peripheral blood before TCR sequencing.

The entry originates in a study of OX40 agonist ivuxolimab in advanced cancers. Study-level background: Ivuxolimab, which targeted the costimulatory receptor OX40 (CD134), was an agonistic, fully human IgG2 monoclonal antibody. In the dose-escalation cohort, more than 80% of patients were male, and the mean age was roughly 56 years with a range of roughly 23 to 90. Prior anti-PD-1, anti-PD-L1 or anti-CTLA-4 therapy was permitted, and approximately 40% of dose-escalation patients had received checkpoint inhibitors. Intravenous ivuxolimab was administered to patients every 2 weeks at six dose levels: 0.01, 0.1, 0.3, 1.5, 3 and 10 mg/kg. Of the approximately 54 dose-escalation patients, hepatocellular carcinoma was present in 19, melanoma in around 15, renal cell carcinoma in 9 and head and neck cancer in 9. The paper covers the monotherapy dose-escalation part of the phase I ivuxolimab trial, which included N ≈ 50 patients. The purpose of peripheral TCRbeta sequencing was to test whether ivuxolimab changed TCR sequence diversity and led to clonal T-cell expansion. Partial responses occurred in three dose-escalation patients: two with cutaneous melanoma and one with hepatocellular carcinoma. General conclusions and limits of the study: Low levels of normalized T-cell clonal expansion were also seen in some nonresponding patients. In partial responders in the 0.1-3.0 mg/kg groups, normalized peripheral clonal expansion was found to be among the lowest, especially among CD8+ T cells. After ivuxolimab, CD8+ T cells had more expanded clones than CD4+ T cells on average. Which antigens the clonally expanded peripheral T cells were specific for was not determined. Clonal expansion of both CD4+ and CD8+ blood T cells was observed from baseline to week 6 at doses 0.1 to 3.0 mg/kg.

Genomic DNA was isolated from the sorted cells so that the TCRbeta CDR3 region could be sequenced. TCRbeta CDR3 regions were sequenced using the immunoSEQ Assay. TCRdb took over this immuneACCESS table, retaining in-frame rearrangements with V and J assigned. Such tables are incomplete; in checked studies, under half of the missing clones stem from an unresolved V gene, and the remainder is unexplained. The sample table records tens of thousands of clones; roughly 80% of these occur just once. Roughly 1.1% of the sample lies in the top ten. The TCR originated in an adult with an advanced solid tumor such as melanoma, head and neck, liver or kidney cancer. The source material was CD4+ or CD8+ T cells sorted from blood, sampled in a trial of the OX40 agonist ivuxolimab. The V and J genes are TRBV19 and TRBJ1-2; the D gene is perhaps TRBD1, from 5 matching bases. CDR3 protein: CASSPGLGYGYTF. Here is the DNA: TGTGCCAGTAGTCCAGGGCTCGGCTATGGCTACACCTTC. Outside the CDR3, residues come from the reference TRBV19 and TRBJ1-2 proteins, so the full variable domain is: DGGITQSPKYLFRKEGQNVTLSCEQNLNHDAMYWYRQDPGQGLRLIYYSQIVNDFQKGDIAEGYSVSREKKESFPLTVTSAQKNPTAFYLCASSPGLGYGYTFGSGTRLTVV.